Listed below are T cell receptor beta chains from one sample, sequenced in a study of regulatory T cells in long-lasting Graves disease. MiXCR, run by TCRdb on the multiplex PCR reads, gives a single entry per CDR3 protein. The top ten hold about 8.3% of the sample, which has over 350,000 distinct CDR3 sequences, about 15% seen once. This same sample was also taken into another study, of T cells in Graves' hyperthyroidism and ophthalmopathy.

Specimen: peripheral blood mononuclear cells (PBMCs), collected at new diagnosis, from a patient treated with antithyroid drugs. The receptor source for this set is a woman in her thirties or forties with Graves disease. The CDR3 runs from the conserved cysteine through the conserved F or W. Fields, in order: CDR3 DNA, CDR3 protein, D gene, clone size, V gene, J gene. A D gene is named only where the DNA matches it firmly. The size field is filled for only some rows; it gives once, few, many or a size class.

cdr3_nt: TGTGCCAGTAGCTCAGGGGGCGCGGCCGGCTACACCTTC; cdr3_aa: CASSSGGAAGYTF; d_call: TRBD1; clone_size: -; v_call: TRBV19; j_call: TRBJ1-2
cdr3_nt: TGTGCCAGCAGCACCCCCCCCGGAGGGAGAAATGAGCAGTTCTTC; cdr3_aa: CASSTPPGGRNEQFF; d_call: -; clone_size: many; v_call: TRBV6-2/TRBV6-3; j_call: TRBJ2-1
cdr3_nt: TGTGCCAGCAGCCCCCGGGTGGGAGAGAACACCGGGGAGCTGTTTTTT; cdr3_aa: CASSPRVGENTGELFF; d_call: -; clone_size: many; v_call: TRBV11-3; j_call: TRBJ2-2
cdr3_nt: TGTGCCAGCATGCTCACAGATACGCAGTATTTT; cdr3_aa: CASMLTDTQYF; d_call: -; clone_size: many; v_call: TRBV5-5; j_call: TRBJ2-3
cdr3_nt: TGTGCCAGCAGCCCACAGGGCAGGGAGGCTCAGCCCCAGCATTTT; cdr3_aa: CASSPQGREAQPQHF; d_call: -; clone_size: many; v_call: TRBV9; j_call: TRBJ1-5
cdr3_nt: TGCGCCAGCAGCCAAGGACAAGCTCGTGGTTCTGGGGCCAACGTCCTGACTTTC; cdr3_aa: CASSQGQARGSGANVLTF; d_call: -; clone_size: -; v_call: TRBV4-1; j_call: TRBJ2-6
cdr3_nt: TGTGCCAGCAGCTATACAGGGGCGAGCTACTACGAGCAGTACTTC; cdr3_aa: CASSYTGASYYEQYF; d_call: TRBD1; clone_size: few; v_call: TRBV7-2; j_call: TRBJ2-7
cdr3_nt: TGTGCCAGCAGTTTAAGCGGGGGACACACAGATACGCAGTATTTT; cdr3_aa: CASSLSGGHTDTQYF; d_call: TRBD2; clone_size: -; v_call: TRBV27; j_call: TRBJ2-3
cdr3_nt: TGTGCCAGCTCACCACGTTTAGGGGATGAGACCCAGTACTTC; cdr3_aa: CASSPRLGDETQYF; d_call: -; clone_size: -; v_call: TRBV18; j_call: TRBJ2-5
cdr3_nt: TGTGCCAGCAGCCCCGGGACAGGGGGGTTATACGAGCAGTACTTC; cdr3_aa: CASSPGTGGLYEQYF; d_call: TRBD1; clone_size: many; v_call: TRBV11-2; j_call: TRBJ2-7
cdr3_nt: TGTGCCAGTAGTATAGGGACTAGCGGGTCGAGCTCCTACGAGCAGTACTTC; cdr3_aa: CASSIGTSGSSSYEQYF; d_call: TRBD2; clone_size: -; v_call: TRBV19; j_call: TRBJ2-7
cdr3_nt: TGTGCCAGCAGTGAGTTTTTATTACTAGCGGGAGGAACAGATACGCAGTATTTT; cdr3_aa: CASSEFLLLAGGTDTQYF; d_call: TRBD2; clone_size: many; v_call: TRBV2; j_call: TRBJ2-3
cdr3_nt: TGTGCCAGGTCAGCGAGACAGGGGCACAATGAGCAGTTCTTC; cdr3_aa: CARSARQGHNEQFF; d_call: TRBD1; clone_size: once; v_call: TRBV18; j_call: TRBJ2-1
cdr3_nt: TGTGCCAGCAGTTTTGGGGTGGAGACCCAGTACTTC; cdr3_aa: CASSFGVETQYF; d_call: -; clone_size: many; v_call: TRBV12-3/TRBV12-4; j_call: TRBJ2-5
cdr3_nt: TGTGCCAGCAGGCAGGGGGAGGGTTACGAGCAGTACTTC; cdr3_aa: CASRQGEGYEQYF; d_call: -; clone_size: -; v_call: TRBV5-6; j_call: TRBJ2-7
cdr3_nt: TGTGCCAGCAGCAACTATGAAGCTTTCTTT; cdr3_aa: CASSNYEAFF; d_call: -; clone_size: -; v_call: TRBV6-1; j_call: TRBJ1-1
cdr3_nt: TGTGCCAGCAGTCCCAAGGGCGGCGGCTATGGCTACACCTTC; cdr3_aa: CASSPKGGGYGYTF; d_call: -; clone_size: -; v_call: TRBV12-3/TRBV12-4; j_call: TRBJ1-2
cdr3_nt: TGCAGTGCTAGAGGTACTAGCGGGATCGAGACCCAGTACTTC; cdr3_aa: CSARGTSGIETQYF; d_call: TRBD2; clone_size: -; v_call: TRBV20-1; j_call: TRBJ2-5
cdr3_nt: TGCGCCAGCAGCTTGGCTAAGCGGGACCCCACCTACGAGCAGTACTTC; cdr3_aa: CASSLAKRDPTYEQYF; d_call: TRBD2; clone_size: many; v_call: TRBV5-1; j_call: TRBJ2-7
cdr3_nt: TGTGCCAGCAGTGGGGGGAATATTGAAGCTTTCTTT; cdr3_aa: CASSGGNIEAFF; d_call: -; clone_size: -; v_call: TRBV28; j_call: TRBJ1-1
cdr3_nt: TGTGCCAGCAGCCCGCGGACAGGGTCGACCTATGGCTACACCTTC; cdr3_aa: CASSPRTGSTYGYTF; d_call: TRBD1; clone_size: many; v_call: TRBV11-3; j_call: TRBJ1-2
cdr3_nt: TGTGCCAGCAGCCTCCCGGGACTACTTAGCACAGATACGCAGTATTTT; cdr3_aa: CASSLPGLLSTDTQYF; d_call: TRBD2; clone_size: many; v_call: TRBV27; j_call: TRBJ2-3
cdr3_nt: TGTGCCAGCAGCCTAGGGACGGCCGGAGGCTACGAGCAGTACTTC; cdr3_aa: CASSLGTAGGYEQYF; d_call: -; clone_size: many; v_call: TRBV11-2; j_call: TRBJ2-7
cdr3_nt: TGTGCCAGCAGTTCGGACTTACAACGGGGAGAGACCCAGTACTTC; cdr3_aa: CASSSDLQRGETQYF; d_call: -; clone_size: many; v_call: TRBV12-3/TRBV12-4; j_call: TRBJ2-5
cdr3_nt: TGCAGCGTCGGGGTTTTGGAGCAGTTCTTC; cdr3_aa: CSVGVLEQFF; d_call: -; clone_size: few; v_call: TRBV29-1; j_call: TRBJ2-1
cdr3_nt: TGTGCCAGCAGCCAAGCCCAAGGCACCGGGGAGCTGTTTTTT; cdr3_aa: CASSQAQGTGELFF; d_call: -; clone_size: -; v_call: TRBV3-1; j_call: TRBJ2-2
cdr3_nt: TGTGCCAGCAGTGAAGTGGGACGCCACGAGCAGTACTTC; cdr3_aa: CASSEVGRHEQYF; d_call: -; clone_size: many; v_call: TRBV6-1; j_call: TRBJ2-7
cdr3_nt: TGTGCTAGTGGTTTGGTACGAGGGGCAGACGATACGCAGTATTTT; cdr3_aa: CASGLVRGADDTQYF; d_call: -; clone_size: many; v_call: TRBV12-5; j_call: TRBJ2-3
cdr3_nt: TGCAGTGCTAGAGATGGGGACAGGGACTATGGCTACACCTTC; cdr3_aa: CSARDGDRDYGYTF; d_call: TRBD1; clone_size: few; v_call: TRBV20-1; j_call: TRBJ1-2
cdr3_nt: TGTGCCAGCTCGACCGGGACACTTGCCTACGAGCAGTACTTC; cdr3_aa: CASSTGTLAYEQYF; d_call: -; clone_size: -; v_call: TRBV6-1; j_call: TRBJ2-7
cdr3_nt: TGTGCCAGTTCGGGGCCGTACACCTTC; cdr3_aa: CASSGPYTF; d_call: -; clone_size: few; v_call: TRBV2; j_call: TRBJ1-2
cdr3_nt: TGTGCCAGCAGCAGACTAGCGGGAGGGCCGGAGACCCAGTACTTC; cdr3_aa: CASSRLAGGPETQYF; d_call: TRBD2; clone_size: few; v_call: TRBV6-1; j_call: TRBJ2-5
cdr3_nt: TGTGCCAGCGAGGGCTGGAGCTCCTACGAGCAGTACTTC; cdr3_aa: CASEGWSSYEQYF; d_call: -; clone_size: few; v_call: TRBV2; j_call: TRBJ2-7
cdr3_nt: TGTGCCAGCAGCTTCCCCGAGTACTCGCTGGGGGCAGAAGATACGCAGTATTTT; cdr3_aa: CASSFPEYSLGAEDTQYF; d_call: -; clone_size: many; v_call: TRBV11-3; j_call: TRBJ2-3
cdr3_nt: TGTGCCAGCAGCAAAAAAAGCGGGAGCGGGGAGCTGTTTTTT; cdr3_aa: CASSKKSGSGELFF; d_call: TRBD2; clone_size: few; v_call: TRBV3-1; j_call: TRBJ2-2
cdr3_nt: TGCAGCTCCGGGTCCGGGACAACAAAAGAGCAGTTCTTC; cdr3_aa: CSSGSGTTKEQFF; d_call: -; clone_size: -; v_call: TRBV29-1; j_call: TRBJ2-1
cdr3_nt: TGTGCCAGCAGTACCGGGAGGGGGGAGCTGTTTTTT; cdr3_aa: CASSTGRGELFF; d_call: TRBD2; clone_size: few; v_call: TRBV25-1; j_call: TRBJ2-2
cdr3_nt: TGTGCCAGCAGCTGGGGACAGAACTATGGCTACACCTTC; cdr3_aa: CASSWGQNYGYTF; d_call: TRBD1; clone_size: many; v_call: TRBV6-2/TRBV6-3; j_call: TRBJ1-2
cdr3_nt: TGCAGTGCTAGAGTACGGGAAACTAGCGGGAGAGGCTATGAGCAGTTCTTC; cdr3_aa: CSARVRETSGRGYEQFF; d_call: TRBD2; clone_size: few; v_call: TRBV20-1; j_call: TRBJ2-1
cdr3_nt: TGTGCCAGCAGAATTGGGACAGGGGTTGTCGGGGAGCTGTTTTTT; cdr3_aa: CASRIGTGVVGELFF; d_call: TRBD1; clone_size: -; v_call: TRBV7-9; j_call: TRBJ2-2
cdr3_nt: TGTGCCAGCAACTTCGACATGTCCACTGAAGCTTTCTTT; cdr3_aa: CASNFDMSTEAFF; d_call: -; clone_size: many; v_call: TRBV6-1; j_call: TRBJ1-1
cdr3_nt: TGTGCCAGCAGCTCACTAGGAGGGACGCTGAACACTGAAGCTTTCTTT; cdr3_aa: CASSSLGGTLNTEAFF; d_call: -; clone_size: -; v_call: TRBV7-2; j_call: TRBJ1-1
cdr3_nt: TGCAGTGCTCAAGGACACATGAACACTGAAGCTTTCTTT; cdr3_aa: CSAQGHMNTEAFF; d_call: -; clone_size: many; v_call: TRBV20-1; j_call: TRBJ1-1
cdr3_nt: TGTGTCAGCAGCTCGCGCAGGGATTCCTACGAGCAGTACTTC; cdr3_aa: CVSSSRRDSYEQYF; d_call: -; clone_size: -; v_call: TRBV11-3; j_call: TRBJ2-7
cdr3_nt: TGTGCCAGCAGCCCAGCGGGAGCACTGGCCGGGGAGCTGTTTTTT; cdr3_aa: CASSPAGALAGELFF; d_call: TRBD2; clone_size: many; v_call: TRBV7-2; j_call: TRBJ2-2
cdr3_nt: TGTGCCAGCAGTTTAGGGACCATAATCCACAATGAGCAGTTCTTC; cdr3_aa: CASSLGTIIHNEQFF; d_call: -; clone_size: many; v_call: TRBV12-3/TRBV12-4; j_call: TRBJ2-1
cdr3_nt: TGTGCCAACAGCTTAGAGATGATCTACGAGCAGTACTTC; cdr3_aa: CANSLEMIYEQYF; d_call: -; clone_size: few; v_call: TRBV7-9; j_call: TRBJ2-7